This TCR beta chain was identified during a study of blood T cell repertoires in COVID-19 (dated by TCRdb to 2018 to 2021). Background for the entire study: Samples from collaborators originated in the United States, Italy and Spain and spanned both the acute and convalescent phases of COVID-19. The prospective study material was composed of cDNA or gDNA derived from T cells, B-cell-depleted T cells, or PBMCs. The dataset comprised deeply sampled blood TCRbeta repertoires from subjects exposed to, actively infected with, or recovered from COVID-19. A freely available public database, intended as a resource for researchers studying the immune response to SARS-CoV-2, is where the repertoires were released. The samples were drawn from the first 160 participants of the ongoing ImmuneRACE study and from some 1,300 subjects provided by 6 global collaborators. Sample metadata almost always included a de-identified subject ID, COVID-19 status, age in years and sex. Where HLA class I and class II types were available, the types were taken from metadata supplied by the sample provider, not from assay-based typing. What the research found in general, with its limitations: Clinical and demographic metadata were provided uncurated, with the amount varying by source and participant.

Here V drops 4 bases and J drops 5 bases, and the junction holds 10 bases not matched to any gene. CDR1 and CDR2 are read off the germline V gene as SGHNT and YENEEA. The CDR3 sequence holds 17 residues, the cysteine and phenylalanine included. Left in the record is the CDR3 DNA by itself, 51 bases read in frame from the first base. One collaborating source in Seattle enrolled patients while the patients were actively infected and followed the patients over time throughout the course of disease. Each collaborating institution followed its own protocols to collect whole blood in K2EDTA tubes. For TCRbeta analysis, collaborators shipped samples in one of three forms: frozen whole blood, isolated PBMCs, or DNA extracted from either of those sample types. The immunoSEQ Assay, a bias-controlled multiplex PCR, was used to amplify TCRbeta CDR3 regions from genomic DNA. The authors' pipeline ran thus. The number of nucleated cells in each sample was estimated from the amplification of reference gene primers within the assay. To quantify the absolute abundance of each unique TCRbeta CDR3 rearrangement, sequence reads were collapsed and filtered. Productive Simpson clonality was computed per sample as the square root of Simpson's diversity index over productive rearrangements. TCRdb took over this immuneACCESS table, retaining in-frame rearrangements with V and J assigned. Such tables are incomplete; in checked studies, under half of the missing clones stem from an unresolved V gene, and the remainder is unexplained. The DNA gave D and trimming, while V, J and clone size come from that table. A total of some 70,000 clones appear in this sample, about 85% of them only once. Together, the top ten hold about 13% of the sample.

On this clone: This receptor's antigen is unknown. No base quality values were provided; no much bigger clone lies one nucleotide off.

Material: peripheral blood. This receptor was obtained from a man aged 45-65 years with COVID-19, enrolled during active disease. This chain joins TRBV11-3 to TRBJ2-3, with 12 central nucleotides matching TRBD1. The DNA is TGTGCCAGCAGCTCAGTCGTCGGGACAGGGGGCAAAGATACGCAGTATTTT. Its protein product is CASSSVVGTGGKDTQYF.